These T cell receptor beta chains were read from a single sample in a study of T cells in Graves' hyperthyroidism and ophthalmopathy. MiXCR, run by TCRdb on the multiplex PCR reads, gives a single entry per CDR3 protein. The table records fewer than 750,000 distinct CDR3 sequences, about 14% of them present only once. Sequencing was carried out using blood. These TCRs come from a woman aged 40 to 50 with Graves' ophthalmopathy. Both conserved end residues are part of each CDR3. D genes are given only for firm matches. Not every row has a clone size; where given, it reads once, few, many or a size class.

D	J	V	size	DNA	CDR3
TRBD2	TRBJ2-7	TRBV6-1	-	TGTGCCAGCAGTGACGGACTAGCGGGTCCTCAGTACTTC	CASSDGLAGPQYF
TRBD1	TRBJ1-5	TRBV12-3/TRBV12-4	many	TGTGCCAGCACCAAAAGGCCCGACAGGGGGTCCCAGCATTTT	CASTKRPDRGSQHF
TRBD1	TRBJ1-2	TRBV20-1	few	TGCAGTGCTAGAGCCCCCGGACAGGGGAACGATGGCTACACCTTC	CSARAPGQGNDGYTF
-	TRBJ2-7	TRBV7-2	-	TGTGCCAGCAGCTTAGGAGAGTTACCCGAGCAGTACTTC	CASSLGELPEQYF
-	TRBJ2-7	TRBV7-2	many	TGTGCCAGCAGCCCACAACGACAAGAGCAGTACTTC	CASSPQRQEQYF
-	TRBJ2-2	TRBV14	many	TGTGCCACGGACACCGCGAACACCGGGGAGCTGTTTTTT	CATDTANTGELFF
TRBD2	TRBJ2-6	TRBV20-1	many	TGCAGTGCTAGATTCGGGGGGTCTGGGGCCAACGTCCTGACTTTC	CSARFGGSGANVLTF
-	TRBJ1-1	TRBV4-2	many	TGTGCCAGCAGCCACGTTGTCGAGATTGAAGCTTTCTTT	CASSHVVEIEAFF
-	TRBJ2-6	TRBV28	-	TGTGCCAGCAGTACACCGGGCCTTTCTGGGGCCAACGTCCTGACTTTC	CASSTPGLSGANVLTF
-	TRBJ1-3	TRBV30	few	TGTGCCTGGAGTGTAGGTCCGAACTCTGGAAACACCATATATTTT	CAWSVGPNSGNTIYF
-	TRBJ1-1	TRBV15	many	TGTGCCACCAGCAGATCCACAGGGAAGACTGAAGCTTTCTTT	CATSRSTGKTEAFF
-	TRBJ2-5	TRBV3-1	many	TGTGCCAGCAGCCCAGGGGAGGGAACAGAGACCCAGTACTTC	CASSPGEGTETQYF
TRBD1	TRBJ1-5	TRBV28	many	TGTGCCAGCAGTCCCTCAGACAGGGGCCCGGGGCATTTT	CASSPSDRGPGHF
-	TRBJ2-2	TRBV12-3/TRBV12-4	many	TGTGCCAGCAGTTTCGTAGAGGGCCCCGGGGAGCTGTTTTTT	CASSFVEGPGELFF
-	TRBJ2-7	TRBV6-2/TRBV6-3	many	TGTGCCAGCGCCGATACCCTGGACCGATCTAGGGGGGAGCAGTACTTC	CASADTLDRSRGEQYF
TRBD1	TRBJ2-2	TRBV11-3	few	TGTGCCAGCAGCTTGGGACAGGGAGAATCCGGGGAGCTGTTTTTT	CASSLGQGESGELFF
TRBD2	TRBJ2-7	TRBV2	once	TGTGCCAGCAGTGAAGGGAACGGGCTAGCGGTCTACGAGCAGTACTTC	CASSEGNGLAVYEQYF
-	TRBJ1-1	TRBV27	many	TGTGCCAGCAGTTTACCGGGACGGAGGAACACTGAAGCTTTCTTT	CASSLPGRRNTEAFF
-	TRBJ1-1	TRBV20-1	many	TGCAGTGCTAGAGATAACAGACCAGAAACTGAAGCTTTCTTT	CSARDNRPETEAFF
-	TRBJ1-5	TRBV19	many	TGTGCCAGCTCACGAGAATTACGTCAGCCCCAGCATTTT	CASSRELRQPQHF
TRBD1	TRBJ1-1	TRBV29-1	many	TGCAGCTCTGACACCCCCTTGGGGACAGTGAACACTGAAGCTTTCTTT	CSSDTPLGTVNTEAFF
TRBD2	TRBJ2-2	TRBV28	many	TGTGCCTTTAGCGGGACCCCCACCGGGGAGCTGTTTTTT	CAFSGTPTGELFF
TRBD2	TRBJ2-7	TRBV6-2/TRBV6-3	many	TGTGCCAGCAGTTACCAGGGACTAGCGGGAGACGAGCAGTACTTC	CASSYQGLAGDEQYF
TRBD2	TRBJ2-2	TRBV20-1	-	TGCAGTGCTAGGTTACGGGAGGGCTGGACCGGGGAGCTGTTTTTT	CSARLREGWTGELFF
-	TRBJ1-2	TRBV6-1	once	TGTGCCAGCAAACCGGACAGAGGGGGATACGGCTACACCTTC	CASKPDRGGYGYTF
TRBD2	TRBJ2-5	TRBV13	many	TGTGCCAGCAGCTCCAGACTAGCGGGAGAGCTGTACCAAGAGACCCAGTACTTC	CASSSRLAGELYQETQYF
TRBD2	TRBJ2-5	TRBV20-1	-	TGCAGTGCTAGACTAGCGGGAGCACCCCTCCAAGAGACCCAGTACTTC	CSARLAGAPLQETQYF
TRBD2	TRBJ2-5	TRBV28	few	TGTGCCAGCAGTTCAGATCTAGCGGGGATACAAGAGACCCAGTACTTC	CASSSDLAGIQETQYF
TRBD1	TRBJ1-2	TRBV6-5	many	TGTGCCAGCAGTTTGGGACAGACGTATGGCTACACCTTC	CASSLGQTYGYTF
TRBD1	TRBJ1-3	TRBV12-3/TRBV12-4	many	TGTGCCAGCAGTTACGGGACAGGGAGTCCACTTGGAAACACCATATATTTT	CASSYGTGSPLGNTIYF
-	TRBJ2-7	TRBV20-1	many	TGCAGTGCTGATAGGGGGAACCCCTACGAGCAGTACTTC	CSADRGNPYEQYF
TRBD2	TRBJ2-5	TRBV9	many	TGTGCCAGCAGCGGTTTCCCGGGCGGGAGGAGAGAGACCCAGTACTTC	CASSGFPGGRRETQYF
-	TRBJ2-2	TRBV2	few	TGTGCCAGCAGTGTCTTCGGACAAAACACCGGGGAGCTGTTTTTT	CASSVFGQNTGELFF
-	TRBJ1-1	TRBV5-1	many	TGCGCCAGCAGCTTGAGGTGGGACACTGAAGCTTTCTTT	CASSLRWDTEAFF
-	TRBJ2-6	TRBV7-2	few	TGTGCCAGCAGCTTAGTAGCTTCTGGGGCCAACGTCCTGACTTTC	CASSLVASGANVLTF
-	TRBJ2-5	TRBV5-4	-	TGTGCCAGCAGCTCTAACACGCGGCCAGAGACCCAGTACTTC	CASSSNTRPETQYF
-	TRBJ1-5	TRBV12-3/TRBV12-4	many	TGTGCCAGCAGTTTCGTGCCAGCGGCCCAGCATTTT	CASSFVPAAQHF